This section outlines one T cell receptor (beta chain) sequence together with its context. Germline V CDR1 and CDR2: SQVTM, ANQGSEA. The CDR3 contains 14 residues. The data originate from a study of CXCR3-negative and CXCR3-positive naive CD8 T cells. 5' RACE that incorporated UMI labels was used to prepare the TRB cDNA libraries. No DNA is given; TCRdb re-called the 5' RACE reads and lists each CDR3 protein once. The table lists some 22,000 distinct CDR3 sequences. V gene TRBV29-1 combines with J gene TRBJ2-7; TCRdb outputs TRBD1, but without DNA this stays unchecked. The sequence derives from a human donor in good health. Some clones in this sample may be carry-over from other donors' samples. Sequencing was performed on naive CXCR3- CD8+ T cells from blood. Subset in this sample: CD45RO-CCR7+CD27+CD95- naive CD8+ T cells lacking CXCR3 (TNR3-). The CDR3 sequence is CSVEGTGGWDEQYF.